This is a list of T cell receptor beta chains from one sample in a study of blood T cell repertoires in COVID-19. TCRdb keeps only in-frame clones here, not all; method: immunoSEQ multiplex PCR. The sample records hundreds of thousands of clones, more than 75% being singletons. Source material: peripheral blood. The receptors were gathered from a woman aged 60-75 years with COVID-19, enrolled during active disease. Each CDR3 is given with its conserved first and last residue. Fields, in order: J gene, V gene, D gene, clone size, CDR3 protein, CDR3 DNA. The D gene is left open where the match is weak. Clone size is given for some rows only: seen once, a few or many times, or a class if the clone is expanded.

j_call: TRBJ2-2; v_call: TRBV5-6; d_call: TRBD1; clone_size: -; cdr3_aa: CASSLARGRVTGELFF; cdr3_nt: TGTGCCAGCAGCTTGGCCAGGGGGCGGGTCACCGGGGAGCTGTTTTTT
j_call: TRBJ2-5; v_call: TRBV10-3; d_call: TRBD1; clone_size: -; cdr3_aa: CATNQGDRETQYF; cdr3_nt: TGTGCCACCAACCAGGGGGATCGGGAGACCCAGTACTTC
j_call: TRBJ2-7; v_call: TRBV2; d_call: TRBD1; clone_size: few; cdr3_aa: CASQGDQDYEQYF; cdr3_nt: TGTGCCAGTCAGGGGGACCAGGACTACGAGCAGTACTTC
j_call: TRBJ1-5; v_call: TRBV6-1; d_call: -; clone_size: many; cdr3_aa: CASSEVISRGGQPQHF; cdr3_nt: TGTGCCAGCAGTGAAGTTATTAGCAGGGGCGGTCAGCCCCAGCATTTT
j_call: TRBJ2-7; v_call: TRBV4-1; d_call: TRBD2; clone_size: -; cdr3_aa: CASSQATSGGPRSYEQYF; cdr3_nt: TGCGCCAGCAGTCAAGCTACTAGCGGGGGCCCTCGATCCTACGAGCAGTACTTC
j_call: TRBJ1-1; v_call: TRBV11-3; d_call: -; clone_size: -; cdr3_aa: CASSLVSGTEAFF; cdr3_nt: TGTGCCAGCAGCTTAGTTAGCGGCACTGAAGCTTTCTTT
j_call: TRBJ1-1; v_call: TRBV2; d_call: TRBD1; clone_size: -; cdr3_aa: CASTKDRVNTEAFF; cdr3_nt: TGTGCCAGCACTAAGGACAGGGTGAACACTGAAGCTTTCTTT
j_call: TRBJ1-1; v_call: TRBV7-3; d_call: -; clone_size: once; cdr3_aa: CASSEMGGVPYNTEAFF; cdr3_nt: TGTGCCAGCAGCGAAATGGGAGGGGTCCCTTACAACACTGAAGCTTTCTTT
j_call: TRBJ2-7; v_call: TRBV5-1; d_call: -; clone_size: few; cdr3_aa: CASSLEYEQYF; cdr3_nt: TGCGCCAGCAGCCTTGAGTACGAGCAGTACTTC
j_call: TRBJ1-1; v_call: TRBV6-5; d_call: TRBD1; clone_size: -; cdr3_aa: CASKGQGPNEAFF; cdr3_nt: TGTGCCAGCAAGGGACAGGGGCCTAATGAAGCTTTCTTT
j_call: TRBJ2-5; v_call: TRBV9; d_call: TRBD1; clone_size: few; cdr3_aa: CASSAGQGWETQYF; cdr3_nt: TGTGCCAGCAGCGCGGGACAGGGGTGGGAGACCCAGTACTTC
j_call: TRBJ2-5; v_call: TRBV5-5; d_call: -; clone_size: -; cdr3_aa: CASSLWGVGKVTQYF; cdr3_nt: TGTGCCAGCAGCTTGTGGGGAGTAGGAAAGGTGACCCAGTACTTC
j_call: TRBJ1-6; v_call: TRBV4-1; d_call: -; clone_size: -; cdr3_aa: CASSQDPPGYKTSPLHF; cdr3_nt: TGCGCCAGCAGCCAAGATCCACCCGGGTATAAGACTTCACCCCTCCACTTT
j_call: TRBJ2-5; v_call: TRBV27; d_call: TRBD1; clone_size: -; cdr3_aa: CASSTGGVETQYF; cdr3_nt: TGTGCCAGCAGCACAGGGGGAGTGGAGACCCAGTACTTC
j_call: TRBJ1-2; v_call: TRBV6-5; d_call: TRBD1; clone_size: -; cdr3_aa: CASGENRGNGYTF; cdr3_nt: TGTGCCAGCGGAGAGAACAGGGGGAATGGCTACACCTTC
j_call: TRBJ2-7; v_call: TRBV5-1; d_call: TRBD2; clone_size: -; cdr3_aa: CASSLDSPGLAGPPSSYEQYF; cdr3_nt: TGCGCCAGCAGCTTGGACTCGCCGGGACTAGCGGGGCCTCCGAGCTCCTACGAGCAGTACTTC
j_call: TRBJ2-5; v_call: TRBV3-1/TRBV3-2; d_call: TRBD2; clone_size: -; cdr3_aa: CASSQDGGSGGAMKTQYF; cdr3_nt: TGTGCCAGCAGCCAAGATGGCGGCAGCGGGGGGGCCATGAAGACCCAGTACTTC
j_call: TRBJ2-3; v_call: TRBV4-2; d_call: -; clone_size: -; cdr3_aa: CASSQVQGKDDTQYF; cdr3_nt: TGTGCCAGCAGCCAAGTCCAGGGAAAGGACGATACGCAGTATTTT
j_call: TRBJ1-2; v_call: TRBV7-7; d_call: -; clone_size: -; cdr3_aa: CASSLGGRGRVYYGYTF; cdr3_nt: TGTGCTAGCAGCTTAGGGGGTAGGGGCAGGGTATACTATGGCTACACCTTC
j_call: TRBJ2-7; v_call: TRBV5-1; d_call: TRBD2; clone_size: -; cdr3_aa: CASSSGTSGGAIYEQYF; cdr3_nt: TGCGCCAGCAGCTCCGGGACTAGCGGGGGAGCAATCTACGAGCAGTACTTC
j_call: TRBJ2-2; v_call: TRBV6-5; d_call: TRBD1; clone_size: -; cdr3_aa: CASKDRVLPGELFF; cdr3_nt: TGTGCCAGCAAGGACAGGGTATTACCCGGGGAGCTGTTTTTT
j_call: TRBJ2-7; v_call: TRBV3-1/TRBV3-2; d_call: TRBD1; clone_size: -; cdr3_aa: CASSPRTGTPEQYF; cdr3_nt: TGTGCCAGCAGCCCTCGGACAGGGACCCCCGAGCAGTACTTC
j_call: TRBJ1-5; v_call: TRBV2; d_call: TRBD1; clone_size: -; cdr3_aa: CASSTGTGLGNQPQHF; cdr3_nt: TGTGCCAGCAGCACAGGGACAGGTTTAGGTAATCAGCCCCAGCATTTT
j_call: TRBJ1-1; v_call: TRBV5-5; d_call: -; clone_size: -; cdr3_aa: CASTTAPRNTEAFF; cdr3_nt: TGTGCCAGCACCACGGCCCCTAGGAACACTGAAGCTTTCTTT
j_call: TRBJ1-1; v_call: TRBV7-2; d_call: -; clone_size: -; cdr3_aa: CASSLQTGMNTEAFF; cdr3_nt: TGTGCCAGCAGCTTACAGACAGGAATGAACACTGAAGCTTTCTTT
j_call: TRBJ2-1; v_call: TRBV9; d_call: TRBD2; clone_size: -; cdr3_aa: CASSTRTSGAHNEQFF; cdr3_nt: TGTGCCAGCAGCACAAGGACTAGCGGGGCCCACAATGAGCAGTTCTTC
j_call: TRBJ2-5; v_call: TRBV9; d_call: TRBD1; clone_size: -; cdr3_aa: CASSVGDSMYQETQYF; cdr3_nt: TGTGCCAGCAGCGTAGGGGACAGCATGTACCAAGAGACCCAGTACTTC
j_call: TRBJ2-1; v_call: TRBV6-5; d_call: TRBD1; clone_size: -; cdr3_aa: CASRPGTGATGEQFF; cdr3_nt: TGTGCCAGCAGACCCGGGACAGGGGCGACCGGTGAGCAGTTCTTC